This T cell receptor (beta chain) is from a study of Graves' ophthalmopathy and Graves' hyperthyroidism. Findings and limits, study-wide: The model forecast ophthalmopathy progression, reaching 60% to 71% sensitivity and 72% to 75% specificity.

From RNA, the CDR3 regions of TCR beta chains were amplified and sequenced. The library came from an HTBI-primed first-round RT-PCR and a second-round multiplex PCR. In TCRdb, the multiplex PCR reads were re-called with MiXCR into one record per CDR3 protein. Of about 400,000 distinct CDR3 sequences listed, 15% are singletons. Each hyperthyroidism patient was newly diagnosed, with under 2 months' duration, and aged 18 to 65. Each diagnosis was determined on the basis of clinical symptoms, serum thyroxine, TRAb, thyroid ultrasound and orbital computed tomography. With respect to this clonotype: Its antigen is not known.

Germline lookup yields CDR1 SGHTA and CDR2 FQGNSA. The length of the CDR3 is 15 residues. V gave up 3 bases and J gave up 13 bases, with 19 bases separating them. The rearrangement joins TRBV7-2 to TRBJ1-6, with a weak D call TRBD1 (6 bases). The source of this sequence is a young woman with stable Graves' hyperthyroidism. The sequencing input was peripheral blood. CDR3 in amino acids: CASSLATGGSLPLHF. The CDR3 DNA sequence: TGTGCCAGCAGCTTGGCGACAGGTGGTTCCCTCCCCCTCCACTTT.